Below, 19 T cell receptor beta chains from the same sample are listed, as sequenced in a study of T cell responses to AZD1222 COVID-19 vaccine (dated by TCRdb to the early 2020s). Receptor libraries were prepared by the immunoSEQ multiplex PCR assay. In its TCRdb copy, this immuneACCESS table keeps in-frame sequences only and misses some clones. Where compared with another copy, unresolved V genes explain less than half of these, and the others have no known cause. In this sample the table shows about 130,000 clones, more than 90% of which occur a single time. The ten largest clones take up approximately 2% of the sample. The sample's time point label is to be understood as: about 28 days (+/-7) after the second vaccine dose. Sequencing used peripheral blood, obtained 28 days after the second AZD1222 dose. These receptors originate from an adult who received the AZD1222 COVID-19 vaccine.

This chain links TRBV25-1 with TRBJ1-4; D is unclear. This CDR3 spans 15 amino acids. V lost 1 base to trimming and J lost 8 bases, with 14 bases between them. Germline V gene data show CDR1 as MGHDK and CDR2 as SYGVNS. Written as DNA, the CDR3 is TGTGCCAGCAGTGAATCGGGAGGGAGTGGCGAAAAACTGTTTTTT. Translating gives CASSESGGSGEKLFF.

This clone was observed a single time. This chain links TRBV7-2 with TRBJ2-7; no reliable D call. CDR3 length: 14 residues. Germline V gene lookup returns CDR1 SGHTA and CDR2 FQGNSA. V gave up 3 bases and J gave up 3 bases, with 12 bases separating them. The CDR3 spells CASSFYFGDYEQYV. CDR3 in DNA: TGTGCCAGCAGCTTTTACTTCGGAGACTACGAGCAGTACGTC.

The rearrangement joins TRBV12-3 or TRBV12-4 to TRBJ1-1, with D maybe TRBD1 (6 bases). The V end lost 11 bases, the J end lost 2 bases, and 12 bases lay between the germline ends. CDR3 length equals 12 residues. The CDR3 region is CAGRGVNTEAFF. The CDR3 DNA reads TGTGCCGGTAGGGGGGTCAACACTGAAGCTTTCTTT.

The chain has TRBV27 and TRBJ1-4; D is perhaps TRBD1 (6 bases). This CDR3 contains 14 residues. Per germline, CDR1 MNHEY and CDR2 SMNVEV (reference sequence). Deletions cut 1 base from V and 5 bases from J, with 8 bases between. Here the CDR3 reads CASSLWGGNEKLFF. Written as DNA, the CDR3 is TGTGCCAGCAGTTTATGGGGGGGCAATGAAAAACTGTTTTTT.

This chain connects TRBV2 to TRBJ2-5; unclear D gene. With 6 bases removed from V and 1 base from J, the gap between germline ends came to 12 bases. The V gene's germline CDR1 is SNHLY and CDR2 FYNNEI. The CDR3 has 14 residues. CDR3 nucleotide sequence: TGTGCCAGCAGCCCTAGGACGGTCCAAGAGACCCAGTACTTC. Protein: CASSPRTVQETQYF.

V usage is TRBV7-3 and J usage is TRBJ2-7; D assignment may be TRBD1 or TRBD2 (5 bases each). The length of the CDR3 is 14 residues. The V end was cut by 5 bases, the J end by 7 bases, with 18 bases between. In germline, CDR1 is SGHTA, CDR2 FQGTGA. CDR3 nucleotides: TGTGCCAGCAGCCCAGGGACGGCCGGGGTTGAGCAGTACTTC. Translation: CASSPGTAGVEQYF. Using reference TRBV7-3 and TRBJ2-7 for the parts outside the CDR3, the full variable domain is GAGVSQTPSNKVTEKGKYVELRCDPISGHTALYWYRQSLGQGPEFLIYFQGTGAADDSGLPNDRFFAVRPEGSVSTLKIQRTERGDSAVYLCASSPGTAGVEQYFGPGTRLTVT.

V is TRBV9 and J is TRBJ2-2, with a tentative D call TRBD2 (6 bases). The CDR3 spans 13 residues. Trimming removed 4 bases from V and 7 bases from J, with 11 bases in between. The germline gives CDR1 SGDLS, CDR2 YYNGEE. CDR3 DNA: TGTGCCAGCAGCCCCACTAGCCACGGGGAGCTGTTTTTT. It encodes CASSPTSHGELFF.

CDR3 in amino acids: CASSPMASGRNIQYF. DNA for the CDR3: TGTGCCAGCAGCCCTATGGCCTCGGGACGGAACATTCAGTACTTC. The chain joins TRBV14 to TRBJ2-4, with D tentatively TRBD1 or TRBD2 (5 bases each). Trimming took 4 bases from V and 7 from J, leaving 17 bases between them. The CDR3 covers 15 residues. The germline CDR1 and CDR2 sequences are SGHDN and FVKESK.

V gene TRBV21-1 combines with J gene TRBJ2-7; the listed D gene, TRBD1, was not tested against the DNA. TRBV21-1 is deemed a pseudogene. This CDR3 has 15 amino acids. The CDR3 DNA reads as TGTGCCAGCAGCAAAGTTAGTTGGCAGGGCGACGAGCAGTACGTC. Translating gives CASSKVSWQGDEQYV.

The genes are TRBV2 and TRBJ1-1; weak D call: TRBD1 (6 bases). The V end lost 1 base, the J end lost 5 bases, and 8 bases lay between the germline ends. CDR3 length: 13 amino acids. Germline CDR1 SNHLY, CDR2 FYNNEI. In DNA, the CDR3 is TGTGCCAGCAGTGAAGAGGGGGGGACTGAAGCTTTCTTT. Protein sequence: CASSEEGGTEAFF.

The chain links TRBV7-9 to TRBJ1-1; the D is unclear. The CDR3 covers 14 residues. Between the trimmed V and J ends, which lost 3 bases and 4 bases, there was a span of 12 bases. Germline values: CDR1 SEHNR, CDR2 FQNEAQ (reference sequence). CDR3 coding DNA: TGTGCCAGCAGCTTCCGGGCCGCGGGCACTGAAGCTTTCTTT. This sequence encodes CASSFRAAGTEAFF.

The CDR3 nucleotides are TGTGCCAGTAGTGGAAGGCAGGGGGGCGAGCAGTACGTC. Translation gives CASSGRQGGEQYV. The chain combines TRBV19 with TRBJ2-7; D may be TRBD1 (7 bases). Germline CDR1 LNHDA, CDR2 SQIVND (reference sequence). This CDR3 has 13 residues. V was trimmed by 5 bases and J by 6 bases, leaving 14 bases between them.

This rearrangement joins TRBV3-1 (or the pseudogene TRBV3-2) to TRBJ1-3; tentatively, D is TRBD1 (5 bases). Per germline, CDR1 LGHDT and CDR2 YNNKEL (reference sequence). CDR3 size: 15 residues. Trimming shortened V by 4 bases and J by 0 bases, and 10 bases separated the two germline ends. This CDR3 reads CASSPGWGSGNTIYF. The CDR3 DNA reads TGTGCCAGCAGCCCAGGGTGGGGCTCTGGAAACACCATATATTTT.

V and J are TRBV25-1 and TRBJ1-3; unclear D gene. The CDR3 is 15 residues long. CDR1 and CDR2 (germline): MGHDK, SYGVNS. Trimming took off 4 bases at V and 4 bases at J, with 14 bases between the two ends. The CDR3 nucleotides read TGTGCCAGCAGTGCTGACCCTCTCTCCGGAAACACCATATATTTT. Translating it yields CASSADPLSGNTIYF.

The rearrangement joins TRBV7-6 to TRBJ1-2; 11 nucleotides line up with TRBD1. The germline V gene has CDR1 SGHVS and CDR2 FNYEAQ. Losses at the gene ends were 3 bases for V and 5 bases for J; bases not matched to a gene: 5. CDR3 length: 15 residues. The CDR3: CASSLDRGPDYGYTF. As DNA, the CDR3 is TGTGCCAGCAGCTTGGACAGGGGGCCAGATTATGGCTACACCTTC.

The J gene is TRBJ1-3, the V gene TRBV20-1; D unresolved. The ends were cut back, 3 bases at V and 4 bases at J, with 7 bases in the middle. Looked up from germline, CDR1 is DFQATT and CDR2 is SNEGSKA (reference sequence). The CDR3 consists of 12 residues. The CDR3 DNA is TGCAGTGCTAGTCCGTCGGGAAACACCATATATTTT. Its protein is CSASPSGNTIYF.

This rearrangement joins TRBV5-1 to TRBJ1-1; TRBD1 is a possible D gene (5 bases). The CDR3 runs 15 residues. Germline lookup yields CDR1 SGHRS and CDR2 YFSETQ. The V and J ends lost 0 bases and 4 bases respectively, with 13 bases between them. CDR3 amino acids: CASSLEAGWATEAFF. CDR3 in DNA: TGCGCCAGCAGCTTGGAGGCAGGGTGGGCCACTGAAGCTTTCTTT.

This rearrangement joins TRBV6-2 or TRBV6-3 to TRBJ2-5; the D gene is possibly TRBD1 (6 bases). There are 18 residues in the CDR3. V was cut by 4 bases and J by 3 bases, with 24 bases left in between. The germline gives CDR1 MNHEY, CDR2 SVGEGT. The CDR3 DNA reads as TGTGCCAGCAGTTGGGACAAAACCCGGGTTTTGGGAGAAGAGACCCAGTACTTC. This encodes CASSWDKTRVLGEETQYF.

The chain is built from TRBV3-1 (or the pseudogene TRBV3-2) and TRBJ2-2; possibly TRBD1 or TRBD2 for D (6 bases each). This CDR3 contains 14 residues. Germline CDR1 and CDR2: LGHDT and YNNKEL (reference sequence). The germline V and J ends were trimmed by 10 bases and 4 bases, with 16 bases remaining between them. CDR3: CATKGGSGTGELFF. CDR3 coding DNA: TGTGCCACCAAAGGGGGGTCGGGCACCGGGGAGCTGTTTTTT.